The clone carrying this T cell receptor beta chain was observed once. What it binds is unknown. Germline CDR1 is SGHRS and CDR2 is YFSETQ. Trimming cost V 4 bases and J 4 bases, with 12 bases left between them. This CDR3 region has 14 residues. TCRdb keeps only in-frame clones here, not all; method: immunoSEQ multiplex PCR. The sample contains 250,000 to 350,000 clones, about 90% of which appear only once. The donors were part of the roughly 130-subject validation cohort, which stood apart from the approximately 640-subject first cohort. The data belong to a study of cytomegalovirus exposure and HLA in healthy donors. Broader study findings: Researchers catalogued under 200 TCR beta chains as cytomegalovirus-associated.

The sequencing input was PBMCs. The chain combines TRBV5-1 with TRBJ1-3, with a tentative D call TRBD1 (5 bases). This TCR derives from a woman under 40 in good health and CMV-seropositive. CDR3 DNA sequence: TGCGCCAGCAGCCCCCCAGGGAAAGGAAACACCATATATTTT. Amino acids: CASSPPGKGNTIYF.